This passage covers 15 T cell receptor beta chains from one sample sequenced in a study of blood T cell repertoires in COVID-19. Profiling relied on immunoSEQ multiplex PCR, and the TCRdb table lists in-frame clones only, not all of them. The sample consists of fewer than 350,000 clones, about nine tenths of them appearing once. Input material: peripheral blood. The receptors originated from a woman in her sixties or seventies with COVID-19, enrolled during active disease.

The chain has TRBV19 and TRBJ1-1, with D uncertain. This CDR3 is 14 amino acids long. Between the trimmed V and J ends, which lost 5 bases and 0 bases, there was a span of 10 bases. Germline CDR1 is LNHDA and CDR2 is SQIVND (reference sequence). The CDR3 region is CASSAQQMNTEAFF. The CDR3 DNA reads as TGTGCCAGTAGTGCACAGCAAATGAACACTGAAGCTTTCTTT.

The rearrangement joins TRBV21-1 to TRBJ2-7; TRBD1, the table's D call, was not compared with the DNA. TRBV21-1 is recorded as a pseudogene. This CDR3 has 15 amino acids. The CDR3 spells CASRGVTTSSYEQYF. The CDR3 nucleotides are TGTGCCAGCAGAGGGGTGACGACAAGCTCCTACGAGCAGTACTTC.

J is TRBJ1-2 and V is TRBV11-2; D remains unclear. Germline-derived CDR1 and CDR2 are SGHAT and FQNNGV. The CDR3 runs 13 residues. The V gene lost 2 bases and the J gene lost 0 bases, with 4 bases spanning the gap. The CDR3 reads CASSLQTNYGYTF. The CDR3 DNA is TGTGCCAGCAGCTTACAGACTAACTATGGCTACACCTTC. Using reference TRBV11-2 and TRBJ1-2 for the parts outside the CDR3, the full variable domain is EAGVAQSPRYKIIEKRQSVAFWCNPISGHATLYWYQQILGQGPKLLIQFQNNGVVDDSQLPKDRFSAERLKGVDSTLKIQPAKLEDSAVYLCASSLQTNYGYTFGSGTRLTVV.

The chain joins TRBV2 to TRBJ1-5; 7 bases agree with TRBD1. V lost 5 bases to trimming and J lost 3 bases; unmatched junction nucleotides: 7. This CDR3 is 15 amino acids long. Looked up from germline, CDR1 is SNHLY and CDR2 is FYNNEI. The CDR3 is CASSTTGSNNQPQHF. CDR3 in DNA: TGTGCCAGCAGTACGACAGGGAGTAACAATCAGCCCCAGCATTTT.

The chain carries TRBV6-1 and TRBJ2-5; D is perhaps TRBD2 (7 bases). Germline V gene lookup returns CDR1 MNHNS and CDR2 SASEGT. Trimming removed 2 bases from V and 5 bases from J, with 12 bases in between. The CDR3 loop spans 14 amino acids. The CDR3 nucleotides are TGTGCCAGCAGTGAAATAGGGGGGGCCGAGACCCAGTACTTC. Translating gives CASSEIGGAETQYF.

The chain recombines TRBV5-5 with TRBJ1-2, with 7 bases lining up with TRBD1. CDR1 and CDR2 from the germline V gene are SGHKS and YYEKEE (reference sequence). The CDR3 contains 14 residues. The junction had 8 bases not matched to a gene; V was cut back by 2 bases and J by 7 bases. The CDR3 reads CASSLIQGVGGYTF. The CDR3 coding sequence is TGTGCCAGCAGCTTAATCCAGGGGGTTGGTGGCTACACCTTC.

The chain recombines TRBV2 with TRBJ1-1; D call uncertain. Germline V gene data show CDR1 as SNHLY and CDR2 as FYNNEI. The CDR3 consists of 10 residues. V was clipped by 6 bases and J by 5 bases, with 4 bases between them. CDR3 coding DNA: TGTGCCAGCAGGTTAACTGAAGCTTTCTTT. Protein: CASRLTEAFF. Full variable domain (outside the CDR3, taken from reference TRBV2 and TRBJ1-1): EPEVTQTPSHQVTQMGQEVILRCVPISNHLYFYWYRQILGQKVEFLVSFYNNEISEKSEIFDDQFSVERPDGSNFTLKIRSTKLEDSAMYFCASRLTEAFFGQGTRLTVV.

CDR3 protein: CASSLAGLPQHF. DNA for the CDR3: TGTGCCAGCAGTTTAGCCGGTCTGCCCCAGCATTTT. The chain couples TRBV28 to TRBJ1-5; D call uncertain. The CDR3 has 12 amino acids. In germline, CDR1 is MDHEN, CDR2 SYDVKM. The V and J ends lost 2 bases and 9 bases respectively, with 8 bases between them.

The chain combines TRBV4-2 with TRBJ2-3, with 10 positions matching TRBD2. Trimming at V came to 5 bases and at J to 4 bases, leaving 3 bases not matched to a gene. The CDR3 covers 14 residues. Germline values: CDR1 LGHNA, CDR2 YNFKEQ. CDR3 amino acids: CASSEGTSADTQYF. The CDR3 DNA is TGTGCCAGCAGCGAAGGGACTAGCGCAGATACGCAGTATTTT.

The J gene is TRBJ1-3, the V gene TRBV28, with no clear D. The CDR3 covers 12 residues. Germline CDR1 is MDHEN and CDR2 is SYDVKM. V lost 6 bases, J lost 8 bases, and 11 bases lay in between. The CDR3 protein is CASRYEGDTIYF. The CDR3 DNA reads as TGTGCCAGCAGATATGAAGGAGACACCATATATTTT.

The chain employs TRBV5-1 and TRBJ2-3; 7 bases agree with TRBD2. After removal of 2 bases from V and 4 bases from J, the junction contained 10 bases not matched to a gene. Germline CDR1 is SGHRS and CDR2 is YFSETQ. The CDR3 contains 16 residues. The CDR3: CASSLPITSVPDTQYF. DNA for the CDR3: TGCGCCAGCAGCTTACCCATTACTAGCGTCCCAGATACGCAGTATTTT.

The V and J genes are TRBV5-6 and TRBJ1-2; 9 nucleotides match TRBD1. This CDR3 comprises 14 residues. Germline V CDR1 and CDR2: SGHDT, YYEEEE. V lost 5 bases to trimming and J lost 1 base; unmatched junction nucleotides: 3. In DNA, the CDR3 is TGTGCCAGCAGAGGGACAGGGATTAACTATGGCTACACCTTC. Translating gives CASRGTGINYGYTF.

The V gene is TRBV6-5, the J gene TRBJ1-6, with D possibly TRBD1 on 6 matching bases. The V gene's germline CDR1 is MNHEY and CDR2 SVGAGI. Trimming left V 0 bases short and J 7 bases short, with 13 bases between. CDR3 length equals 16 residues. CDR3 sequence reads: CASSYSLRTANSPLHF. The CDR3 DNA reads TGTGCCAGCAGTTACTCGTTAAGGACAGCAAATTCACCCCTCCACTTT.

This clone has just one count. In DNA, the CDR3 is TGTGCCAGCAGTGCACCCGGGACTAGCGGCGCGAACACCGGGGAGCTGTTTTTT. As protein: CASSAPGTSGANTGELFF. The rearrangement uses TRBV6-1 and TRBJ2-2; TRBD2 matches 11 bases. Looked up from germline, CDR1 is MNHNS and CDR2 is SASEGT. CDR3 length: 18 residues. V shed 4 bases, J shed 0 bases, and the junction held 7 bases outside the gene matches.

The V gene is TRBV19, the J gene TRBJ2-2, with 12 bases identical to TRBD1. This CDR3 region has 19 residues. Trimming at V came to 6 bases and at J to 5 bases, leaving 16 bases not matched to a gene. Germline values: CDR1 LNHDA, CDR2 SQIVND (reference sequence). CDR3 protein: CASREGLSGTGGRTGELFF. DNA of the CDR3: TGTGCCAGTAGGGAGGGATTGAGCGGGACAGGGGGCCGGACCGGGGAGCTGTTTTTT.